This entry lists 21 T cell receptor beta chains sequenced from one sample in a study of T cells in Graves' hyperthyroidism and ophthalmopathy. From RNA transcripts, TCR beta CDR3 regions were amplified. During a first-round RT-PCR of the TCR CDR3, the HTBI primer set was used. One entry per CDR3 protein, called by TCRdb with MiXCR from the multiplex PCR reads. The data hold about 610,000 distinct CDR3 sequences, with approximately 15% observed a single time. The specimen sequenced was blood. The receptors come from a woman aged 40 to 55 with Graves' ophthalmopathy.

This clonotype has at least ten counts. The J gene is TRBJ1-5, the V gene TRBV2; unclear D gene. CDR3 length: 15 residues. Between the trimmed V and J ends, which lost 6 bases and 3 bases, there was a span of 15 bases. Germline V lookup: CDR1 SNHLY, CDR2 FYNNEI. The CDR3 DNA follows: TGTGCCAGCAGGGCTCGAAAGACGGACAATCAGCCCCAGCATTTT. This codes for CASRARKTDNQPQHF.

Ten or more counts support this clonotype. The chain is built from TRBV28 and TRBJ1-2, with no clear D. The CDR3 totals 13 residues. The V end lost 6 bases, the J end lost 4 bases, and 12 bases lay between the germline ends. CDR1 is MDHEN and CDR2 is SYDVKM in the germline V gene. Here the CDR3 reads CASRPGPVYGYTF. The CDR3 region has the DNA TGTGCCAGCAGACCTGGCCCAGTCTATGGCTACACCTTC.

In this sample, this clonotype turned up a few times. J is TRBJ2-1 and V is TRBV12-3 or TRBV12-4; possible D gene TRBD2, 5 bases. The V and J ends lost 1 base and 3 bases respectively, with 10 bases between them. The CDR3 contains 15 residues. The CDR3 coding sequence is TGTGCCAGCAGTTTAGGAGAGGGCAGCTACAATGAGCAGTTCTTC. Its protein product is CASSLGEGSYNEQFF.

This clonotype appeared many times. The V call is TRBV29-1, the J call TRBJ1-1; 7 nucleotides match TRBD1. Germline loops: CDR1 SQVTM, CDR2 ANQGSEA. The CDR3 loop spans 13 amino acids. Trimming at V came to 5 bases and at J to 2 bases, leaving 5 bases not matched to a gene. This chain's CDR3 is CSVRGGTNTEAFF. DNA for the CDR3: TGCAGCGTTCGAGGGGGCACTAACACTGAAGCTTTCTTT. Complete variable domain (other parts from reference TRBV29-1 and TRBJ1-1): SAVISQKPSRDICQRGTSLTIQCQVDSQVTMMFWYRQQPGQSLTLIATANQGSEATYESGFVIDKFPISRPNLTFSTLTVSNMSPEDSSIYLCSVRGGTNTEAFFGQGTRLTVV.

The chain carries TRBV6-1 and TRBJ2-5, with D perhaps matching TRBD2 (6 bases). The germline gives CDR1 MNHNS, CDR2 SASEGT. This CDR3 is 13 amino acids long. With 8 bases removed from V and 5 bases from J, the gap between germline ends came to 15 bases. CDR3 coding DNA: TGTGCCAGCCGGGAGCGGGCGGGGGAGACCCAGTACTTC. Its translation is CASRERAGETQYF.

CDR3 sequence (DNA): TGCAGTGCGGACTCCGGGACAGGGTCCTACGAGCAGTACTTC. This encodes CSADSGTGSYEQYF. The genes are TRBV20-1 and TRBJ2-7; 9 bases are a match to TRBD1. V shed 6 bases and J 1 base; nucleotides not matched to a gene: 7. Germline loops: CDR1 DFQATT, CDR2 SNEGSKA (reference sequence). CDR3 length: 14 amino acids.

In its sample, this clonotype was seen many times. The junction departs from germline at one end; a sequencing error may be responsible. This rearrangement joins TRBV5-1 to TRBJ1-1, with 7 bases lining up with TRBD1. CDR3 length equals 14 residues. Germline CDR1 SGHRS, CDR2 YFSETQ. CDR3 nucleotides: TGTGCCAGCAGCCTGGGGACAGCGAACACTGAAGCTTTCTTT. This encodes CASSLGTANTEAFF.

The chain couples TRBV20-1 to TRBJ2-3, with 7 bases fitting TRBD2. The CDR3 covers 15 residues. Trimming at V came to 6 bases and at J to 0 bases, leaving 9 bases not matched to a gene. Per germline, CDR1 DFQATT and CDR2 SNEGSKA (reference sequence). The CDR3 sequence is CSAQGRRGSTDTQYF. The CDR3 DNA sequence: TGCAGTGCGCAAGGTCGGCGGGGGAGCACAGATACGCAGTATTTT.

This clonotype appeared many times. This chain uses TRBV30 with TRBJ1-1; 9 nucleotides agree with TRBD1. CDR1 and CDR2 from the germline V gene are GTSNPN and SVGIG (reference sequence). The V gene end was trimmed by 2 bases and the J gene end by 1 base; junction bases not matched to a gene: 5. The CDR3 consists of 15 residues. The CDR3 loop reads CAWSPGQGRNTEAFF. In DNA, the CDR3 is TGTGCCTGGAGTCCCGGACAGGGGCGGAACACTGAAGCTTTCTTT. Combining the CDR3 with reference TRBV30 and TRBJ1-1 gives the whole variable domain SQTIHQWPATLVQPVGSPLSLECTVEGTSNPNLYWYRQAAGRGLQLLFYSVGIGQISSEVPQNLSASRPQDRQFILSSKKLLLSDSGFYLCAWSPGQGRNTEAFFGQGTRLTVV.

The V call is TRBV6-1, the J call TRBJ2-3; 14 nucleotides align to TRBD2. The V segment lost 8 bases and the J segment 8 bases; nucleotides outside the gene matches: 12. Germline V gene lookup returns CDR1 MNHNS and CDR2 SASEGT. The CDR3 loop spans 16 amino acids. CDR3: CASAPPTSGRAGTQYF. CDR3 sequence (DNA): TGTGCCAGCGCACCACCGACTAGCGGGAGGGCGGGTACGCAGTATTTT.

This clonotype occurred many times. The chain has TRBV2 and TRBJ1-3; 8 nucleotides agree with TRBD1. V gave up 5 bases and J gave up 2 bases; unmatched junction bases: 2. This CDR3 is 14 amino acids long. Germline V lookup: CDR1 SNHLY, CDR2 FYNNEI. The DNA of the CDR3 is TGTGCCAGCAGTAAGGACAGGGCTGGAAACACCATATATTTT. Its protein product is CASSKDRAGNTIYF. The full variable domain, rest sourced from reference TRBV2 and TRBJ1-3, is EPEVTQTPSHQVTQMGQEVILRCVPISNHLYFYWYRQILGQKVEFLVSFYNNEISEKSEIFDDQFSVERPDGSNFTLKIRSTKLEDSAMYFCASSKDRAGNTIYFGEGSWLTVV.

This clonotype showed up many times. The rearrangement links TRBV6-2 or TRBV6-3 to TRBJ1-6; no clear D gene. V lost 2 bases and J lost 8, with 19 bases in between. Germline assignment: CDR1 MNHEY and CDR2 SVGEGT. This CDR3 is 17 amino acids long. The CDR3 loop is CASSYGRRRVAYSPLHF. CDR3 sequence (DNA): TGTGCCAGCAGTTACGGTCGGCGGCGAGTCGCCTATTCACCCCTCCACTTT.

This clonotype came up many times. The J gene is TRBJ2-7, the V gene TRBV18; 7 bases align to TRBD2. The CDR3 is 16 residues long. Germline CDR1 and CDR2: KGHSH and LQKENI. The V segment lost 3 bases and the J segment 6 bases; nucleotides outside the gene matches: 14. CDR3: CASSPPSSGGFAEQYF. The CDR3 DNA sequence: TGTGCCAGCTCACCCCCGTCTAGCGGAGGGTTTGCCGAGCAGTACTTC.

This clonotype was detected many times. The chain employs TRBV30 and TRBJ1-5, with no clear D. CDR3 length: 15 amino acids. CDR1 and CDR2 from the germline V gene are GTSNPN and SVGIG (reference sequence). V lost 1 base and J lost 4, with 14 bases in between. The CDR3 DNA is TGTGCCTGGAGTGGCGGTTTGGGAGGAAATCAGCCCCAGCATTTT. This codes for CAWSGGLGGNQPQHF.

The chain has TRBV24-1 and TRBJ1-2; D not resolved. The CDR3 is 14 amino acids. V was cut by 7 bases and J by 4 bases, with 15 bases left in between. Germline CDR1 KGHDR, CDR2 SFDVKD. The CDR3 nucleotides are TGTGCCACCAGAATTAGAGGGTACGTCTATGGCTACACCTTC. It codes for CATRIRGYVYGYTF.

This clonotype was detected many times. The J gene is TRBJ2-1, the V gene TRBV7-2; tentatively, D is TRBD2 (7 bases). V gave up 6 bases and J gave up 5 bases, with 17 bases separating them. Germline assignment: CDR1 SGHTA and CDR2 FQGNSA. The CDR3 loop spans 15 amino acids. CDR3 region: CASSFRGAGDNEQFF. The CDR3 region has the DNA TGTGCCAGCAGTTTCCGGGGGGCGGGGGACAATGAGCAGTTCTTC.

This clonotype was counted at least ten times. V gene TRBV9 combines with J gene TRBJ1-1, with unresolved D. The germline V gene has CDR1 SGDLS and CDR2 YYNGEE. Trimming cost V 2 bases and J 1 base, with 9 bases left between them. This CDR3 has 14 amino acids. CDR3 DNA: TGTGCCAGCAGCGTTGCGCAGACGAACACTGAAGCTTTCTTT. Its protein product is CASSVAQTNTEAFF.

There are many counts of this clonotype. This chain links TRBV6-1 with TRBJ2-5; D not resolved. Deletions cut 6 bases from V and 5 bases from J, with 19 bases between. The germline CDR1 and CDR2 sequences are MNHNS and SASEGT. The CDR3 has 15 amino acids. This CDR3 is CASSERTALEETQYF. CDR3 bases: TGTGCCAGCAGCGAACGGACGGCCTTGGAGGAGACCCAGTACTTC.

This clonotype was seen many times. The J gene is TRBJ2-7, the V gene TRBV11-2; no definite D call. The CDR3 covers 11 residues. V shed 0 bases and J shed 6 bases, with 3 bases lying between them. Per germline, CDR1 SGHAT and CDR2 FQNNGV. CDR3 amino acids: CASSLDFEQYF. DNA for the CDR3: TGTGCCAGCAGCTTAGATTTCGAGCAGTACTTC.

This clonotype was counted a few times. The chain couples TRBV6-5 to TRBJ1-2; 7 nucleotides align to TRBD1. The CDR3 length is 14 residues. Germline CDR1 reads MNHEY; CDR2 reads SVGAGI. V shed 0 bases, J shed 7 bases, and the junction held 5 bases outside the gene matches. In DNA form, the CDR3 reads TGTGCCAGCAGTTACTCGAGACAGGGAAGTGGCTACACCTTC. Its translation is CASSYSRQGSGYTF.

This clonotype was seen more than once but under ten times. The rearrangement links TRBV7-9 to TRBJ2-6; no clear D gene. Between the trimmed V and J ends, which lost 1 base and 0 bases, there was a span of 10 bases. Germline V gives CDR1 SEHNR, CDR2 FQNEAQ (reference sequence). The CDR3 runs 17 residues. This CDR3 reads CASSLVGSSSGANVLTF. The CDR3, as DNA: TGTGCCAGCAGCTTAGTAGGCTCCAGCTCTGGGGCCAACGTCCTGACTTTC.